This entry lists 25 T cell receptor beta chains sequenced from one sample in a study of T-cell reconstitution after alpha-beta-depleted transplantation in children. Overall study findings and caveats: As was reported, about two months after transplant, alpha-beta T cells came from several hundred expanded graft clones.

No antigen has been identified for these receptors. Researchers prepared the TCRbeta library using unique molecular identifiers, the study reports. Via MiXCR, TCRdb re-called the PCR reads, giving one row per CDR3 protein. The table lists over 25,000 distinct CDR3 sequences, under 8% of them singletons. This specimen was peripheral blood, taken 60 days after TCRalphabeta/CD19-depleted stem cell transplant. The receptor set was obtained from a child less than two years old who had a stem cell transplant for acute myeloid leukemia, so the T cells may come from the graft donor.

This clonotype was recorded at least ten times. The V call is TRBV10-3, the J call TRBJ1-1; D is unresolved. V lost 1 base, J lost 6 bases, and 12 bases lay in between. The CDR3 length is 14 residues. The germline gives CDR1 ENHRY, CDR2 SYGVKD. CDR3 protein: CAISEYRPLAEAFF. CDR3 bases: TGTGCCATCAGTGAGTATCGGCCCCTTGCTGAAGCTTTCTTT.

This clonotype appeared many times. CDR3 nucleotide sequence: TGTGCCAGCAGCGTTACGGGAGGAGGTTACGAGCAGTACTTC. It is translated as CASSVTGGGYEQYF. This chain links TRBV9 with TRBJ2-7; 7 bases line up with TRBD2. This CDR3 has 14 residues. The trim removed 2 bases at V and 4 bases at J, leaving 6 bases unmatched. Germline V lookup: CDR1 SGDLS, CDR2 YYNGEE. Supplemented by reference TRBV9 and TRBJ2-7, the full variable domain reads DSGVTQTPKHLITATGQRVTLRCSPRSGDLSVYWYQQSLDQGLQFLIQYYNGEERAKGNILERFSAQQFPDLHSELNLSSLELGDSALYFCASSVTGGGYEQYFGPGTRLTVT.

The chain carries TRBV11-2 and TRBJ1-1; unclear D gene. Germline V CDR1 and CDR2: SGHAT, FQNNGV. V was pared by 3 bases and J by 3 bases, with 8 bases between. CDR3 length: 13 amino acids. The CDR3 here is CASSFGSYTEAFF. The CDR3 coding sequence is TGTGCCAGCAGCTTTGGATCTTACACTGAAGCTTTCTTT.

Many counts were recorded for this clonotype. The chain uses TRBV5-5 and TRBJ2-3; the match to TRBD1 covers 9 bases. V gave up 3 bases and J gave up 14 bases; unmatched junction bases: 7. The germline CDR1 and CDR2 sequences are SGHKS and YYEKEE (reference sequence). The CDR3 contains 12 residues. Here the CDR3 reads CASSSTGGAGYF. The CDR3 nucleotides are TGTGCCAGCAGCTCCACAGGGGGCGCAGGGTATTTT.

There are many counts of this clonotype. CDR3 amino acids: CASSRGGPGDTQYF. CDR3 in DNA: TGTGCCAGCAGCCGGGGTGGCCCCGGGGATACGCAGTATTTT. The genes are TRBV3-1 and TRBJ2-3; D unresolved. The CDR3 consists of 14 residues. Trimming left V 4 bases short and J 6 bases short, with 14 bases between. Germline loops: CDR1 LGHDT, CDR2 YNNKEL (reference sequence).

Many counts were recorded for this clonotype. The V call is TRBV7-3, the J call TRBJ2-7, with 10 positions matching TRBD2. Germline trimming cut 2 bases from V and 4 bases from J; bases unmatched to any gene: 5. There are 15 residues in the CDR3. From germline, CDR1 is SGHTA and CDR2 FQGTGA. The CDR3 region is CASSLLAGVGYEQYF. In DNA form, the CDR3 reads TGTGCCAGCAGCTTACTAGCGGGAGTTGGGTACGAGCAGTACTTC.

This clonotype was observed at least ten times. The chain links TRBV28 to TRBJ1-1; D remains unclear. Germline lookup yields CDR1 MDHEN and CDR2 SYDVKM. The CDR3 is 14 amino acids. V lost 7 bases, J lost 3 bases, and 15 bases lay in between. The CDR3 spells CASNKSVWDTEAFF. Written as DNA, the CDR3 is TGTGCCAGCAATAAGTCAGTTTGGGACACTGAAGCTTTCTTT.

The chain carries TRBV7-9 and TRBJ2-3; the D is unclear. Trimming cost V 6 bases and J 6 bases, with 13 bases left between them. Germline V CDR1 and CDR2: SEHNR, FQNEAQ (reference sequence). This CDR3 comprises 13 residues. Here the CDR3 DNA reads TGTGCCAGCAGTCGCGGAGTAGACGATACGCAGTATTTT. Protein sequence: CASSRGVDDTQYF.

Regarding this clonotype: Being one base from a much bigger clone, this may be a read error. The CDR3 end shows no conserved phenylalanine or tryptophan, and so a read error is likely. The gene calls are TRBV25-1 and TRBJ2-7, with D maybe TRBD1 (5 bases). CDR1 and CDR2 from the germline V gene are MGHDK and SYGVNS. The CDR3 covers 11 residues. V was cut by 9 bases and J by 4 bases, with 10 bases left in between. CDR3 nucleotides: TGTGCCAGTATTGGGGCGTACGAGCAGTACTTA. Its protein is CASIGAYEQYL.

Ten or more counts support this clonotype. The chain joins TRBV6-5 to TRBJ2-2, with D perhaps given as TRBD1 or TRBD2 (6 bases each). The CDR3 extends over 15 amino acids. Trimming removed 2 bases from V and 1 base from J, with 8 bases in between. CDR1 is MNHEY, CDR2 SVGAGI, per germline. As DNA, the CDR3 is TGTGCCAGCAGTTACGGGGGGCAGAACACCGGGGAGCTGTTTTTT. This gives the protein CASSYGGQNTGELFF.

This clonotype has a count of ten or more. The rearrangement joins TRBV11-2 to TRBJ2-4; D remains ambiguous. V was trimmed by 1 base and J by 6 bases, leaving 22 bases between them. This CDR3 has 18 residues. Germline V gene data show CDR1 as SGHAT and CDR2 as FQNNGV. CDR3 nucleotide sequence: TGTGCCAGCAGCTTAGGTGTAAGGCCATTCTCCCCAGGAAACATTCAGTACTTC. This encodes CASSLGVRPFSPGNIQYF.

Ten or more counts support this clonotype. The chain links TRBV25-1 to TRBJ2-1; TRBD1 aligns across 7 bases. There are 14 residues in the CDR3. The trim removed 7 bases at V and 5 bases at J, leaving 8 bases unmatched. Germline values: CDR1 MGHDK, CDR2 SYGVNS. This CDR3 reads CASTNSGTDNEQFF. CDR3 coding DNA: TGTGCCAGCACAAACTCCGGGACAGACAATGAGCAGTTCTTC.

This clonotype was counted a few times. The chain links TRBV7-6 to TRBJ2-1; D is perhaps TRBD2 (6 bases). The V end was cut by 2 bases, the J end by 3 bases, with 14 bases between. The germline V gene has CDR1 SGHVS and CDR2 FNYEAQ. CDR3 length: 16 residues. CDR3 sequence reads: CASSLIWEVVYNEQFF. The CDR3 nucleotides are TGTGCCAGCAGCTTAATTTGGGAGGTGGTCTACAATGAGCAGTTCTTC.

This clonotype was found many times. The CDR3 is CSARRGAEYQPQHF. CDR3 in DNA: TGCAGTGCTAGAAGGGGGGCAGAATATCAGCCCCAGCATTTT. V and J are TRBV20-1 and TRBJ1-5; TRBD1 is a possible D gene (6 bases). Germline CDR1 and CDR2: DFQATT and SNEGSKA (reference sequence). This CDR3 contains 14 residues. Between the trimmed V and J ends, which lost 2 bases and 5 bases, there was a span of 13 bases.

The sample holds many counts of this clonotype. The DNA of the CDR3 is TGTGCCAGCAAAACAGGGAAGGCCGGGGAGCTGTTTTTT. Encoded protein: CASKTGKAGELFF. V is TRBV11-2 and J is TRBJ2-2; possibly TRBD1 for D (6 bases). Between the trimmed V and J ends, which lost 7 bases and 6 bases, there was a span of 12 bases. From germline, CDR1 is SGHAT and CDR2 FQNNGV. This CDR3 contains 13 residues.

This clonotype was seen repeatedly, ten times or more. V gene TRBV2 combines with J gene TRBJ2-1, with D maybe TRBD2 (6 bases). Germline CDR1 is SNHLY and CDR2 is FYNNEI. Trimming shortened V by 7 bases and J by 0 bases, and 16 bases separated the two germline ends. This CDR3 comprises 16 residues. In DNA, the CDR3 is TGTGCCAGCATTGGCTTCACGGGAGCCTCCTACAATGAGCAGTTCTTC. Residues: CASIGFTGASYNEQFF.

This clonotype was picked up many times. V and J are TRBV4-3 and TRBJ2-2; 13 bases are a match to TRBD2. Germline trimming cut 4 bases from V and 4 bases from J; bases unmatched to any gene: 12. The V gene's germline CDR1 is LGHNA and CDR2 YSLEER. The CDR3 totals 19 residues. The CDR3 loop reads CASSLGLAGEGGSTGELFF. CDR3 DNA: TGCGCCAGCAGCCTCGGACTAGCGGGAGAAGGTGGGAGCACCGGGGAGCTGTTTTTT.

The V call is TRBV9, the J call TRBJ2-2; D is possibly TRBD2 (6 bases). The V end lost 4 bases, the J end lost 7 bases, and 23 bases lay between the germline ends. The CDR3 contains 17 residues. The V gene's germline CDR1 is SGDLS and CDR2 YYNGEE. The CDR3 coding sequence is TGTGCCAGCAGCCTGCGACGAGGAGGGAGGCCAGGCGGGGAGCTGTTTTTT. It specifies CASSLRRGGRPGGELFF.

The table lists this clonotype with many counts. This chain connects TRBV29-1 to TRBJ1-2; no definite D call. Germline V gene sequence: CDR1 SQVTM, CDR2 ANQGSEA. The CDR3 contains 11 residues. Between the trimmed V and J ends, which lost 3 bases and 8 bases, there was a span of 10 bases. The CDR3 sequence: CSVEHAGGYTF. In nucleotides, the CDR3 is TGCAGCGTTGAGCATGCGGGCGGCTACACCTTC.

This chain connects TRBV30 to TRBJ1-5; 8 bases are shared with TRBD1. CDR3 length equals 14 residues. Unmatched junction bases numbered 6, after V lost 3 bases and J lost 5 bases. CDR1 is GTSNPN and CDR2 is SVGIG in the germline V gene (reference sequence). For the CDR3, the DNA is TGTGCCTGGAGCTGGACAGGGCTCGATCAGCCCCAGCATTTT. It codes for CAWSWTGLDQPQHF.

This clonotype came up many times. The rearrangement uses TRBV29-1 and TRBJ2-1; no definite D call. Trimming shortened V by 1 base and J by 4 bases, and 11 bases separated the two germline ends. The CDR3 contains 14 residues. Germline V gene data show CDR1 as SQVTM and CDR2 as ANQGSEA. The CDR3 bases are TGCAGCGTTGAAGCTGGACCGGTATACAATGAGCAGTTCTTC. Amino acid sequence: CSVEAGPVYNEQFF.

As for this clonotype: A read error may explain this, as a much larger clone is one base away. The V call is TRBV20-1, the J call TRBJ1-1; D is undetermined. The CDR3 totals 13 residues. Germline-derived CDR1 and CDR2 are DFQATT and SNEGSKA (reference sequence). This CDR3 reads CSARPSPIHEASF. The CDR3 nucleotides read TGCAGTGCTAGACCTAGCCCAATCCATGAAGCTTCCTTT.

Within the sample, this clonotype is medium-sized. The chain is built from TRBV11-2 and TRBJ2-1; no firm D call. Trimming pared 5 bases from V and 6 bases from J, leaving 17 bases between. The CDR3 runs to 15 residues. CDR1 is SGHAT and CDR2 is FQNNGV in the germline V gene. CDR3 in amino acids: CASSLTLSPLNEQFF. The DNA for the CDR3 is TGTGCCAGCAGCCTCACCTTATCCCCACTCAATGAGCAGTTCTTC.

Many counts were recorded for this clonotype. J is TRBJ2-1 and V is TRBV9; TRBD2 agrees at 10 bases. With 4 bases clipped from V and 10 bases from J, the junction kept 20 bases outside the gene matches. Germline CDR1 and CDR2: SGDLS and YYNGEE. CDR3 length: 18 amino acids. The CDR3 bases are TGTGCCAGCAGCTCCGGCGGAGGGCGGGGGGCTAGCGGGAGCGAGCAGTTCTTC. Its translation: CASSSGGGRGASGSEQFF. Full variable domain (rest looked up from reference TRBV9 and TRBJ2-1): DSGVTQTPKHLITATGQRVTLRCSPRSGDLSVYWYQQSLDQGLQFLIQYYNGEERAKGNILERFSAQQFPDLHSELNLSSLELGDSALYFCASSSGGGRGASGSEQFFGPGTRLTVL.

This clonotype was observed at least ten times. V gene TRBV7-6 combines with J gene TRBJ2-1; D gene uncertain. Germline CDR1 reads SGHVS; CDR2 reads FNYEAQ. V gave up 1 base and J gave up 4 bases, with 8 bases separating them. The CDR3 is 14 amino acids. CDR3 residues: CASSLGTLYNEQFF. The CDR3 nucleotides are TGTGCCAGCAGCTTAGGGACCTTATACAATGAGCAGTTCTTC.